This T cell receptor (beta chain) was identified in a study of T cells after yellow fever vaccination. Trimming took off 4 bases at V and 0 bases at J, with 7 bases between the two ends. CDR3 size: 13 residues. Looked up from germline, CDR1 is SGHDT and CDR2 is YYEEEE. TCRdb re-derived calls from the 5' RACE reads in MiXCR, one entry per CDR3 protein. The sample shows a few hundred thousand distinct CDR3 sequences, roughly 7.5% of them seen only once. V usage is TRBV5-6 and J usage is TRBJ1-2; D is ambiguous. The source material was PBMCs, sampled about 41 days after the first yellow fever vaccination. This clonotype originated in a man aged 18 to 29 who received the YFV17D yellow fever vaccine. In DNA form, the CDR3 reads TGTGCCAGCAGCGGCGGGACTAACTATGGCTACACCTTC. As protein: CASSGGTNYGYTF.